The rows below give T cell receptor beta chains drawn from one sample of a study of blood T cell repertoires in COVID-19. The data were produced by immunoSEQ multiplex PCR, yet TCRdb's version contains in-frame clones alone and is incomplete. Among around 140,000 clones listed, approximately 90% were seen once. Sequenced material: peripheral blood. The receptors were sampled from a man aged 50 or older with active or convalescent COVID-19. The CDR3 runs from the conserved cysteine through the conserved F or W. A D gene is named only where the DNA matches it firmly. The size of a clone is reported for some rows only, either as once, few or many, or as a class for expanded clones.

d_call: -
j_call: TRBJ1-5
v_call: TRBV29-1
clone_size: -
cdr3_nt: TGCAGCGTTGGGGGCCAGGGTGGACAGCCCCAGCATTTT
cdr3_aa: CSVGGQGGQPQHF

d_call: -
j_call: TRBJ2-1
v_call: TRBV27
clone_size: medium-sized
cdr3_nt: TGTGCCAGCAGCCATTACAATGAGCAGTTCTTC
cdr3_aa: CASSHYNEQFF

d_call: TRBD1
j_call: TRBJ2-3
v_call: TRBV11-3
clone_size: -
cdr3_nt: TGTGCCAGCAGCTACGGGACAGACCTCACAGATACGCAGTATTTT
cdr3_aa: CASSYGTDLTDTQYF

d_call: TRBD1
j_call: TRBJ2-7
v_call: TRBV18
clone_size: few
cdr3_nt: TGTGCCAGCTCACCGGACAGGGCGGTCTACGAGCAGTACTTC
cdr3_aa: CASSPDRAVYEQYF

d_call: -
j_call: TRBJ1-3
v_call: TRBV5-4
clone_size: -
cdr3_nt: TGTGCCAGCCTTGGGGGCCCCTCTGGAAACACCATATATTTT
cdr3_aa: CASLGGPSGNTIYF

d_call: -
j_call: TRBJ1-1
v_call: TRBV6-1
clone_size: -
cdr3_nt: TGTGCCAGCAGTGATACAGGGTGGTCGTGGGACACTGAAGCTTTCTTT
cdr3_aa: CASSDTGWSWDTEAFF

d_call: TRBD1
j_call: TRBJ1-1
v_call: TRBV5-4
clone_size: once
cdr3_nt: TGTGCCAGCAGCTCCCACTACGGGACAGGGTATTCGAACACTGAAGCTTTCTTT
cdr3_aa: CASSSHYGTGYSNTEAFF

d_call: TRBD2
j_call: TRBJ2-5
v_call: TRBV28
clone_size: -
cdr3_nt: TGTGCCAGCAGTTTACCTAGCGGCCAAGAGACCCAGTACTTC
cdr3_aa: CASSLPSGQETQYF

d_call: -
j_call: TRBJ1-6
v_call: TRBV6-5
clone_size: -
cdr3_nt: TGTGCCAGCAGTTCCCGACAGAATTCACCCCTCCACTTT
cdr3_aa: CASSSRQNSPLHF

d_call: -
j_call: TRBJ2-7
v_call: TRBV5-1
clone_size: -
cdr3_nt: TGCGCCAGCAGGTCAAGCCAGGGCCCCTACGAGCAGTACTTC
cdr3_aa: CASRSSQGPYEQYF

d_call: -
j_call: TRBJ1-2
v_call: TRBV6-5
clone_size: -
cdr3_nt: TGTGCCAGCAGTTACACGGCTGAGACAGGCGGCTACACCTTC
cdr3_aa: CASSYTAETGGYTF

d_call: TRBD1
j_call: TRBJ1-5
v_call: TRBV30
clone_size: -
cdr3_nt: TGTGCCTGGACCGGGACAGGGGATCAGCCCCAGCATTTT
cdr3_aa: CAWTGTGDQPQHF

d_call: TRBD2
j_call: TRBJ2-1
v_call: TRBV5-1
clone_size: -
cdr3_nt: TGCGCCAGCAGCTCACCCCGGGGGGGCGGGAGTAGCAATGAGCAGTTCTTC
cdr3_aa: CASSSPRGGGSSNEQFF

d_call: -
j_call: TRBJ2-7
v_call: TRBV4-1
clone_size: -
cdr3_nt: TGCGCCAGCAGCCAAGATGGTCCCCGGGGGAGCTCCTACGAGCAGTACTTC
cdr3_aa: CASSQDGPRGSSYEQYF

d_call: TRBD2
j_call: TRBJ2-7
v_call: TRBV7-6
clone_size: -
cdr3_nt: TGTGCCAGCAGTCTGACTAGCAGTGCTTACGAGCAGTACTTC
cdr3_aa: CASSLTSSAYEQYF

d_call: TRBD1
j_call: TRBJ1-5
v_call: TRBV30
clone_size: few
cdr3_nt: TGTGCCTTGGTCCACAGGGGTGGGGCCCAGCATTTT
cdr3_aa: CALVHRGGAQHF

d_call: -
j_call: TRBJ1-1
v_call: TRBV27
clone_size: -
cdr3_nt: TGTGCCAGCAGACCCAGGAAGAACACTGAAGCTTTCTTT
cdr3_aa: CASRPRKNTEAFF

d_call: -
j_call: TRBJ2-2
v_call: TRBV5-1
clone_size: -
cdr3_nt: TGCGCCAGCAGCTTGGAGTCAGGGAAGACCGGGGAGCTGTTTTTT
cdr3_aa: CASSLESGKTGELFF

d_call: TRBD1
j_call: TRBJ2-7
v_call: TRBV11-2
clone_size: -
cdr3_nt: TGTGCCAGCAGCCGAGACAGGGGGAACGAGCAGTACTTC
cdr3_aa: CASSRDRGNEQYF

d_call: -
j_call: TRBJ1-1
v_call: TRBV7-2
clone_size: -
cdr3_nt: TGTGCCAGCAGCATTGACAGGTCAACTGAAGCTTTCTTT
cdr3_aa: CASSIDRSTEAFF

d_call: TRBD1
j_call: TRBJ2-7
v_call: TRBV5-1
clone_size: medium-sized
cdr3_nt: TGCGCCAGCAGCTTCGGACAGGGCCTCAGTTGGAGCGAGCAGTACTTC
cdr3_aa: CASSFGQGLSWSEQYF

d_call: -
j_call: TRBJ1-4
v_call: TRBV21-1
clone_size: once
cdr3_nt: TGTGCCAGAATCACGGGACAAGCTAATGAAAAACTGTTTTTT
cdr3_aa: CARITGQANEKLFF

d_call: -
j_call: TRBJ1-1
v_call: TRBV11-2
clone_size: -
cdr3_nt: TGTGCCAGCAGCTTGGGGGGGGTCAGTAACACTGAAGCTTTCTTT
cdr3_aa: CASSLGGVSNTEAFF

d_call: -
j_call: TRBJ1-1
v_call: TRBV9
clone_size: -
cdr3_nt: TGTGCCAGCACAAAAACTAGCGCCTGGAACACTGAAGCTTTCTTT
cdr3_aa: CASTKTSAWNTEAFF

d_call: TRBD1
j_call: TRBJ2-1
v_call: TRBV10-3
clone_size: -
cdr3_nt: TGTGCCTCGGGACCGGGACAGGGGATAAATGAGCAGTTCTTC
cdr3_aa: CASGPGQGINEQFF

d_call: -
j_call: TRBJ1-2
v_call: TRBV11-2
clone_size: -
cdr3_nt: TGTGCCAGCAGCTTAGAAGCGCTCGCTGGCTACACCTTC
cdr3_aa: CASSLEALAGYTF

d_call: -
j_call: TRBJ2-5
v_call: TRBV24-1
clone_size: -
cdr3_nt: TGTGCCACCAGTTTAGGCGGGGGCGTAACCCAAGAGACCCAGTACTTC
cdr3_aa: CATSLGGGVTQETQYF

d_call: TRBD1
j_call: TRBJ1-1
v_call: TRBV6-5
clone_size: -
cdr3_nt: TGTGCCAGCAGAGTTGACAGGGACCTGGGTGAAGCTTTCTTT
cdr3_aa: CASRVDRDLGEAFF

d_call: TRBD2
j_call: TRBJ2-1
v_call: TRBV5-1
clone_size: -
cdr3_nt: TGCGCCAGCAGCTTGGTGGGGCGGGAGGATCTTGAGCAGTTCTTC
cdr3_aa: CASSLVGREDLEQFF

d_call: TRBD1
j_call: TRBJ1-5
v_call: TRBV19
clone_size: -
cdr3_nt: TGTGCCAGTAGTCTCTCAGGACAGGGGGGTCACAATCAGCCCCAGCATTTT
cdr3_aa: CASSLSGQGGHNQPQHF

d_call: -
j_call: TRBJ1-1
v_call: TRBV28
clone_size: -
cdr3_nt: TGTGCCAGCAGTCATGGACAGCAACAAGCTTTCTTT
cdr3_aa: CASSHGQQQAFF

d_call: TRBD2
j_call: TRBJ2-1
v_call: TRBV6-5
clone_size: -
cdr3_nt: TGTGCCAGCAGTATTAGCGGGAATGAGCAGTTCTTC
cdr3_aa: CASSISGNEQFF

d_call: -
j_call: TRBJ1-6
v_call: TRBV30
clone_size: -
cdr3_nt: TGTGCCTGGAGTGTAGTGGAGGGTTCACCCCTCCACTTT
cdr3_aa: CAWSVVEGSPLHF

d_call: TRBD2
j_call: TRBJ2-5
v_call: TRBV5-1
clone_size: -
cdr3_nt: TGCGCCAGCAGCCCATCCTGGTACTCTAGCGGGAGTGGAGAGACCCAGTACTTC
cdr3_aa: CASSPSWYSSGSGETQYF

d_call: -
j_call: TRBJ2-3
v_call: TRBV7-9
clone_size: once
cdr3_nt: TGTGCCAGCAGCTCCGGACAGAGCACAGATACGCAGTATTTT
cdr3_aa: CASSSGQSTDTQYF

d_call: TRBD2
j_call: TRBJ2-3
v_call: TRBV5-1
clone_size: -
cdr3_nt: TGCGCCAGCAGCTTTGACGGGGGAGGGCCCTCGGATACGCAGTATTTT
cdr3_aa: CASSFDGGGPSDTQYF

d_call: TRBD2
j_call: TRBJ2-1
v_call: TRBV6-6
clone_size: medium-sized
cdr3_nt: TGTGCCAGCACTATTAGCGGGGGGGCTTTTTTGAATGAGCAGTTCTTC
cdr3_aa: CASTISGGAFLNEQFF

d_call: TRBD1
j_call: TRBJ2-7
v_call: TRBV2
clone_size: -
cdr3_nt: TGTGCCACTACGGGACAGGGTCCCTACGAGCAGTACTTC
cdr3_aa: CATTGQGPYEQYF

d_call: TRBD2
j_call: TRBJ2-5
v_call: TRBV19
clone_size: once
cdr3_nt: TGTGCCAGTAGCCCCATGGGAGCGGGAGTATCAGAGACCCAGTACTTC
cdr3_aa: CASSPMGAGVSETQYF

d_call: TRBD2
j_call: TRBJ2-3
v_call: TRBV6-2/TRBV6-3
clone_size: -
cdr3_nt: TGTGCCAGCAGTCGGGGACTAGCGGGGGCTCAAAGCACAGATACGCAGTATTTT
cdr3_aa: CASSRGLAGAQSTDTQYF

d_call: -
j_call: TRBJ2-2
v_call: TRBV11-3
clone_size: -
cdr3_nt: TGTGCCAGCAGTCCGGGGGGCCCGCCGAACACCGGGGAGCTGTTTTTT
cdr3_aa: CASSPGGPPNTGELFF

d_call: -
j_call: TRBJ1-2
v_call: TRBV5-1
clone_size: -
cdr3_nt: TGCGCCAGCAGACATACAGGCCCACCTCTCGGCTACACCTTC
cdr3_aa: CASRHTGPPLGYTF

d_call: TRBD1
j_call: TRBJ1-6
v_call: TRBV5-1
clone_size: -
cdr3_nt: TGCGCCAGCAGCTGGGGGACAGGGAAAGACTCACCCCTCCACTTT
cdr3_aa: CASSWGTGKDSPLHF

d_call: -
j_call: TRBJ2-7
v_call: TRBV5-1
clone_size: -
cdr3_nt: TGCGCCAGCAGCTTGGCCACTCCAGGGATAGGGGAGCAGTACTTC
cdr3_aa: CASSLATPGIGEQYF

d_call: -
j_call: TRBJ2-7
v_call: TRBV29-1
clone_size: -
cdr3_nt: TGCAGCGTTGAGGGCCCCGGGTCCCCGGCAGGGTTCTACGAGCAGTACTTC
cdr3_aa: CSVEGPGSPAGFYEQYF